The rows below give T cell receptor beta chains drawn from one sample of a study of T cell responses to AZD1222 COVID-19 vaccine. Sequencing used immunoSEQ multiplex PCR; TCRdb keeps in-frame clones, though not all of them. There are some 120,000 clones in the sample; approximately 89% occur only once, and roughly 4.4% lies in the top ten. The sample consisted of peripheral blood, taken 28 days after the second AZD1222 dose. The receptor set was obtained from an adult who received the AZD1222 COVID-19 vaccine. The CDR3 runs from the conserved cysteine through the conserved F or W. A D gene is named only where the DNA matches it firmly. Size tells how often a clone was seen (once, few, many) or the class of an expanded clone, and some rows leave it out.

j_call	v_call	clone_size	d_call	cdr3_nt	cdr3_aa
TRBJ1-1	TRBV5-1	few	.	TGCGCCAGCAGCTTGGAATCAGGGTCCTGGACTGAAGCTTTCTTT	CASSLESGSWTEAFF
TRBJ2-7	TRBV18	.	TRBD1	TGTGCCAGCTCACCTGGAGGGGACAGGGGACTTCCTTACGAGCAGTACTTC	CASSPGGDRGLPYEQYF
TRBJ2-1	TRBV5-1	.	.	TGCGCCAGCAGCTTTGATGTGGGGCCTTACAATGAGCAGTTCTTC	CASSFDVGPYNEQFF
TRBJ2-5	TRBV7-2	.	TRBD2	TGTGCCAGCAGCTTAGGGCTAGCGGGGGGTAATGAGGCCCAGTACTTC	CASSLGLAGGNEAQYF
TRBJ1-4	TRBV15	.	.	TGTGCCACCAGCAGAGTTCGGGGAGGGAGTGAAAAACTGTTTTTT	CATSRVRGGSEKLFF
TRBJ2-5	TRBV7-6	.	TRBD2	TGTGCCAGCAGCTTAGGATCGGCGGGGGTCCAAGAGACCCAGTACTTC	CASSLGSAGVQETQYF
TRBJ2-3	TRBV2	.	.	TGTGCCAGCAGCTTTGACAGGTGGGGAACAGATACGCAGTATTTT	CASSFDRWGTDTQYF
TRBJ1-5	TRBV29-1	few	TRBD1	TGCAGCGTTCAACCGGGACAGGGATTCAATCAGCCCCAGCATTTT	CSVQPGQGFNQPQHF
TRBJ2-2	TRBV27	.	.	TGTGCCAGCAGTTTATTACCCGGGGAGCTGTTTTTT	CASSLLPGELFF
TRBJ1-1	TRBV3-1/TRBV3-2	.	.	TGTGCCAGCAGCCTCGGCGGAAACACTGAAGCTTTCTTT	CASSLGGNTEAFF
TRBJ1-4	TRBV5-1	.	.	TGCGCCAGCAGCTTAGATGCAGTTAATGAAAAACTGTTTTTT	CASSLDAVNEKLFF
TRBJ2-1	TRBV30	.	.	TGTGCCTGGGTCCAGGGTGCCTACAATGAGCAGTTCTTC	CAWVQGAYNEQFF
TRBJ2-3	TRBV7-3	.	TRBD2	TGTGCCAGCAGCTTGCAGACTAGCGGGGGGGCAGATACGCAGTATTTT	CASSLQTSGGADTQYF
TRBJ1-6	TRBV30	.	.	TGTGCCTGCAATAGGGCAAATTATAATTCACCCCTCCACTTT	CACNRANYNSPLHF
TRBJ1-1	TRBV19	.	TRBD1	TGTGCCAGTAGTACACAGGGGTACACTGAAGCTTTCTTT	CASSTQGYTEAFF
TRBJ2-5	TRBV28	.	.	TGTGCCAGCAGTTACCCGGGATCCCAAGAGACCCAGTACTTC	CASSYPGSQETQYF
TRBJ2-3	TRBV6-5	.	TRBD1	TGTGCCAGCAGTTATACGGGACAGGCGCACACAGATACGCAGTATTTT	CASSYTGQAHTDTQYF
TRBJ2-1	TRBV12-3/TRBV12-4	.	TRBD2	TGTGCCACCCGGAGAGCGGGGGACAATGAGCAGTTCTTC	CATRRAGDNEQFF
TRBJ2-5	TRBV9	.	TRBD1	TGTGCCAGCAGCGTAGCTACAGGGGGCAAGGAGACCCAGTACTTC	CASSVATGGKETQYF
TRBJ2-3	TRBV6-2/TRBV6-3	.	.	TGTGCCAGCAGTTACATAAGATCTGGCACAGATACGCAGTATTTT	CASSYIRSGTDTQYF
TRBJ2-2	TRBV5-4	.	TRBD1	TGTGCCAGCAGCTTGGGGGCAGGGACAGGTCCCGGGGAGCTGTTTTTT	CASSLGAGTGPGELFF
TRBJ2-2	TRBV6-5	.	.	TGTGCCACCCGTAGGGGCCCCGGGGAGCTGTTTTTT	CATRRGPGELFF
TRBJ1-2	TRBV6-1	.	.	TGTGCCAGCAGTGAACAGGCTCTCAATGGCTACACCTTC	CASSEQALNGYTF
TRBJ2-3	TRBV7-2	few	TRBD1	TGTGCCAGCAGCCCAGACAGGGGTCAAGATACGCAGTATTTT	CASSPDRGQDTQYF